Listed here are 3 T cell receptor beta chains from one sample, sequenced in a study of T cells in Graves' hyperthyroidism and ophthalmopathy. Researchers amplified the TCR beta CDR3 regions from RNA transcripts. During a first-round RT-PCR of the TCR CDR3, the HTBI primer set was used. Each CDR3 protein is one row after TCRdb ran MiXCR on the multiplex PCR reads. There are around 690,000 distinct CDR3 sequences in the sample; 17% occur only once, and around 16% lies in the top ten. Material for sequencing was blood. These receptor sequences come from a man in his fifties or sixties with Graves' hyperthyroidism.

This clonotype has at least ten counts. This chain links TRBV28 with TRBJ1-4, with D possibly being TRBD1 (5 bases). Per the germline V gene, CDR1 is MDHEN and CDR2 is SYDVKM. The germline V and J ends were trimmed by 7 bases and 8 bases, with 14 bases remaining between them. The CDR3 runs to 13 residues. The CDR3 loop reads CASNRYSGEKLFF. The CDR3 DNA is TGTGCCAGCAACAGGTACTCCGGAGAAAAACTGTTTTTT.

This clonotype was counted ten times or more. The rearrangement joins TRBV28 to TRBJ2-1; 7 positions agree with TRBD1. This CDR3 region has 14 residues. Looked up from germline, CDR1 is MDHEN and CDR2 is SYDVKM. With V trimmed by 7 bases and J by 2 bases, 5 bases remained unmatched. This CDR3 reads CASTDRATYNEQFF. The CDR3 DNA is TGTGCCAGCACCGACAGGGCGACCTACAATGAGCAGTTCTTC. The variable domain in full, completed from reference TRBV28 and TRBJ2-1, reads DVKVTQSSRYLVKRTGEKVFLECVQDMDHENMFWYRQDPGLGLRLIYFSYDVKMKEKGDIPEGYSVSREKKERFSLILESASTNQTSMYLCASTDRATYNEQFFGPGTRLTVL.

This clonotype was detected a few times. This chain connects TRBV29-1 to TRBJ2-1; TRBD2 aligns across 12 bases. The length of the CDR3 is 16 residues. After removal of 3 bases from V and 9 bases from J, the junction contained 12 bases not matched to a gene. Germline loops: CDR1 SQVTM, CDR2 ANQGSEA. The CDR3: CSVESSSGRAMGEQFF. The DNA for the CDR3 is TGCAGCGTTGAGTCTTCTAGCGGGAGGGCCATGGGTGAGCAGTTCTTC.